This T cell receptor beta chain originates from a study of cytomegalovirus exposure and HLA in healthy donors. The study's findings and limits: Rare TCR sequences predominated, though certain public TCRs were found in many donors.

This CDR3 region has 12 residues. The V gene's germline CDR1 is SGHAT and CDR2 FQNNGV. The V end was cut by 3 bases, the J end by 16 bases, with 16 bases between. As regards this clone: What it binds is unknown.

The PCR made use of 60 Vbeta and 13 Jbeta primers. Study processing details: Counted up in a later analysis, unique TCR beta chains came to some 80 million, with around 10 million shared. Only in-frame clones appear in the TCRdb table, and some are missing; sequencing was by immunoSEQ multiplex PCR. V and J calls and clone size are those listed in that table; D and trimming were worked out from the DNA. The repertoire holds 120,000 to 150,000 clones, roughly four fifths seen once, with 1.3% in the top ten. The V call is TRBV11-2, the J call TRBJ2-1; tentative D call: TRBD2 (6 bases). This receptor was identified in a woman in her thirties or forties in good health and CMV-seronegative. The sample was PBMCs. CDR3 residues: CASSFQGLHLFF. The CDR3 nucleotides read TGTGCCAGCAGCTTTCAGGGACTCCATTTATTCTTC.